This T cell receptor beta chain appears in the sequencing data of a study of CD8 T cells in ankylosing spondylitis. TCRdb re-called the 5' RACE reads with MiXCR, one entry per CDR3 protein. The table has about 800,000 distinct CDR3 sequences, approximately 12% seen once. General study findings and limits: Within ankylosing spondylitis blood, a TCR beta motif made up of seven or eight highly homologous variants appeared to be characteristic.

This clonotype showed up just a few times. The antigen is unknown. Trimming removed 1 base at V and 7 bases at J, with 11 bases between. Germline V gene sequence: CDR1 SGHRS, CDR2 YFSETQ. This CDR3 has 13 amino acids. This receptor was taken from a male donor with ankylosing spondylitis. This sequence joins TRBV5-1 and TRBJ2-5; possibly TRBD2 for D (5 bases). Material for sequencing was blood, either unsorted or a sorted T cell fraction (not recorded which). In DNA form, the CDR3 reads TGCGCCAGCAGCTTGACTAGTGAGGCGACCCAGTACTTC. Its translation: CASSLTSEATQYF.